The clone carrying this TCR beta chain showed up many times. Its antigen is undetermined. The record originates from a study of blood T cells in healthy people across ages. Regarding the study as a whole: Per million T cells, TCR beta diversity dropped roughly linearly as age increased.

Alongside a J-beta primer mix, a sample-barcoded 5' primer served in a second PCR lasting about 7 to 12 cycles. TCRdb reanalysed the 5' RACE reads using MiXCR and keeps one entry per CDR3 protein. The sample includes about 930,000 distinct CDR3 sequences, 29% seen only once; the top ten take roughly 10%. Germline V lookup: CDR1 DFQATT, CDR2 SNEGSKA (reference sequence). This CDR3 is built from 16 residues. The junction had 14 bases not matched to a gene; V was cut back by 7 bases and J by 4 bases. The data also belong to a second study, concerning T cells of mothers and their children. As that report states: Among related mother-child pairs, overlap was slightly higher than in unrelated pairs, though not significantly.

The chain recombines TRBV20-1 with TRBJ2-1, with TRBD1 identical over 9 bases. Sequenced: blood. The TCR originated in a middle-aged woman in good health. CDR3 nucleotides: TGCAGTGTACCGAAGTCCGGGACAGGGTCTTACAATGAGCAGTTCTTC. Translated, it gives CSVPKSGTGSYNEQFF.